The present TCR beta chain was sequenced within a study of cytomegalovirus exposure and HLA in healthy donors. The overall study: The same platform was used for the 90 to 150 validation repertoires as for the 666 first-cohort repertoires, as reported in a later analysis.

Notes on the study in general: The study listed approximately 170 cytomegalovirus-associated TCR beta chains.

This clone is a singleton in its sample. What it recognizes is unknown. The data were produced by immunoSEQ multiplex PCR, yet TCRdb's version contains in-frame clones alone and is incomplete. The table shows 150,000 to 200,000 clones, with 85% occurring only once. This clonotype was sampled from a man aged 18-30 years in good health and CMV-seropositive. What was sequenced was PBMCs.

In DNA form, the CDR3 reads TGTGCCAGCAGCCTAGGGGGACTAGCGGGCACAGATACGCAGTATTTT. This gives the protein CASSLGGLAGTDTQYF. The chain uses TRBV7-3 and TRBJ2-3, with 11 bases aligning to TRBD2. Trimming removed 5 bases from V and 1 base from J; junction bases left unmatched: 5. CDR3 size: 16 residues. Germline CDR1 SGHTA, CDR2 FQGTGA. The full variable domain, in which reference TRBV7-3 and TRBJ2-3 provide the parts outside the CDR3, is GAGVSQTPSNKVTEKGKYVELRCDPISGHTALYWYRQSLGQGPEFLIYFQGTGAADDSGLPNDRFFAVRPEGSVSTLKIQRTERGDSAVYLCASSLGGLAGTDTQYFGPGTRLTVL.